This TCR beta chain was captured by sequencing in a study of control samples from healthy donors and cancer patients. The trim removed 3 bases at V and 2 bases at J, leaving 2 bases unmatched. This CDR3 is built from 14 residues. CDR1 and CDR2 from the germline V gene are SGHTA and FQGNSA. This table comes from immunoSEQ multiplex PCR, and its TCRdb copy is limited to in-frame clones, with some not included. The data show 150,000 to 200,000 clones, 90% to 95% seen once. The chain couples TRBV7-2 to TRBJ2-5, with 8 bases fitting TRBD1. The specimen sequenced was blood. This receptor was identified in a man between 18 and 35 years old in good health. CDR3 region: CASSFRQGQETQYF. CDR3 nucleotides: TGTGCCAGCAGCTTCCGACAGGGGCAAGAGACCCAGTACTTC.